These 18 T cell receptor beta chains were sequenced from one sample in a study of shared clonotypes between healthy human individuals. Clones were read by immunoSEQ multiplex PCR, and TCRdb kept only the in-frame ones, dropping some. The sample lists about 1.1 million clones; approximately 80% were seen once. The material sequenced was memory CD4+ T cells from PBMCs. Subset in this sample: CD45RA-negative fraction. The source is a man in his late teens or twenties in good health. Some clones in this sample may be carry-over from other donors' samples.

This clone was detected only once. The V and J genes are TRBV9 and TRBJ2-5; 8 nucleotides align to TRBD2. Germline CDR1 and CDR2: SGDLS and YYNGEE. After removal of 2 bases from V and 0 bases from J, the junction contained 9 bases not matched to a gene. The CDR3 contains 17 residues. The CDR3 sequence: CASSVSIAGNNQETQYF. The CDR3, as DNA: TGTGCCAGCAGCGTGAGCATAGCGGGAAATAACCAAGAGACCCAGTACTTC.

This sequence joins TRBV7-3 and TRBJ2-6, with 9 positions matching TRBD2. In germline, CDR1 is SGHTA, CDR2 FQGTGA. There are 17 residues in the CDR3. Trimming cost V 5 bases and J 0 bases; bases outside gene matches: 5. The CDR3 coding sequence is TGTGCCAGCAGCCCCTGGACTAGCGACTCTGGGGCCAACGTCCTGACTTTC. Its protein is CASSPWTSDSGANVLTF.

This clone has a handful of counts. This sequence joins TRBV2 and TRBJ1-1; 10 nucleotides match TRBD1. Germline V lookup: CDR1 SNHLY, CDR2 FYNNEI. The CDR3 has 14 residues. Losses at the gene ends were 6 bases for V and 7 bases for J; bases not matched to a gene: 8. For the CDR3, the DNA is TGTGCCAGCAGCGCCGGGACAGGGGACCGTGAAGCTTTCTTT. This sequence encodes CASSAGTGDREAFF.

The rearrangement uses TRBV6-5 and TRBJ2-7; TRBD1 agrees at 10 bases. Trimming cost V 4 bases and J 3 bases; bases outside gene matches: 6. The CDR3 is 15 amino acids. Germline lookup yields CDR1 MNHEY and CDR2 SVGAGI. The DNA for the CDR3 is TGTGCCAGCAGTTGGGGGACAGGGGACTACTACGAGCAGTACTTC. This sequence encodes CASSWGTGDYYEQYF.

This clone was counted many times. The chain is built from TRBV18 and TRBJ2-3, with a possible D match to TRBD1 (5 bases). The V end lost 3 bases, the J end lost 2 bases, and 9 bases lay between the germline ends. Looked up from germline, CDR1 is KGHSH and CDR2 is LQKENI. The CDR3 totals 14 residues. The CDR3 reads CASSPGHLTDTQYF. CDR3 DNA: TGTGCCAGCTCACCCGGACACCTCACAGATACGCAGTATTTT.

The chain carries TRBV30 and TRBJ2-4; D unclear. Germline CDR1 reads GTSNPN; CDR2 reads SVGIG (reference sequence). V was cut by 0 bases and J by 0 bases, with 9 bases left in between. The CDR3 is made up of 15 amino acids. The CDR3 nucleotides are TGTGCCTGGAGTGTTGGCAGCCTAGCCAAAAACATTCAGTACTTC. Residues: CAWSVGSLAKNIQYF.

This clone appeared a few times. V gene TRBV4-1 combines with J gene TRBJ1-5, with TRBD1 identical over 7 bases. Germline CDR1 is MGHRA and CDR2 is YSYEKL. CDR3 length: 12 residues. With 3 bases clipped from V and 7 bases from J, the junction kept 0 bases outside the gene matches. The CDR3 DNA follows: TGCGCCAGCAGCCAGACAGGGCAGCCCCAGCATTTT. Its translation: CASSQTGQPQHF.

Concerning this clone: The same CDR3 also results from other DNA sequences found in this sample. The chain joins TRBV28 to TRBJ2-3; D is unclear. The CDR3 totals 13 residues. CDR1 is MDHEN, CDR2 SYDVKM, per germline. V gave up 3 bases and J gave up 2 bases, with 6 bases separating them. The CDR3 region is CASSFVSTDTQYF. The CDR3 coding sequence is TGTGCCAGCAGTTTTGTGTCCACAGATACGCAGTATTTT.

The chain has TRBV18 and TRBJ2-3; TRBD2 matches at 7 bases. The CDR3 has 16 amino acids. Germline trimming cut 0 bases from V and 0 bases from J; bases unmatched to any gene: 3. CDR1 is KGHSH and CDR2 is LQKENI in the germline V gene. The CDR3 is CASSPPWDYSTDTQYF. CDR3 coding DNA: TGTGCCAGCTCACCACCCTGGGACTACAGCACAGATACGCAGTATTTT.

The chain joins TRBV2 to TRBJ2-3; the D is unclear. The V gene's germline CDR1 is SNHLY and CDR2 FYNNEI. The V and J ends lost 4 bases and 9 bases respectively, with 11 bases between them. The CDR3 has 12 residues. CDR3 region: CASSATFPTQYF. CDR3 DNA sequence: TGTGCCAGCAGTGCGACCTTCCCCACGCAGTATTTT.

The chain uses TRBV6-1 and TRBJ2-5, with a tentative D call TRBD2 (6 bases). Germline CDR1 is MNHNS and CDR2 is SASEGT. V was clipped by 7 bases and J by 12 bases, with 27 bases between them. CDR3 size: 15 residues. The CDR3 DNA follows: TGTGCCAGCACCACACCCGGTAGCGGAGCTAGCAACAAGTACTTC. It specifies CASTTPGSGASNKYF.

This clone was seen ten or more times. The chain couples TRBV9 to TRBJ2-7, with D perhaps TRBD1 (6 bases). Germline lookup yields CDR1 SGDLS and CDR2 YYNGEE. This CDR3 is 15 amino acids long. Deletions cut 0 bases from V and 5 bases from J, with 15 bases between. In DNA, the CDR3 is TGTGCCAGCAGCGTAGGAGGGACAATCGGGGACGAGCAGTACTTC. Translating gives CASSVGGTIGDEQYF.

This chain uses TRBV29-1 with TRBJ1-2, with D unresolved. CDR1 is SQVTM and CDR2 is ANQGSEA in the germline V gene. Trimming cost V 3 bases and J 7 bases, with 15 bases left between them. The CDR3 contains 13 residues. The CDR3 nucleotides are TGCAGCGTTGATGAAGGGCCCGGCGTTGGCTACACCTTC. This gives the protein CSVDEGPGVGYTF.

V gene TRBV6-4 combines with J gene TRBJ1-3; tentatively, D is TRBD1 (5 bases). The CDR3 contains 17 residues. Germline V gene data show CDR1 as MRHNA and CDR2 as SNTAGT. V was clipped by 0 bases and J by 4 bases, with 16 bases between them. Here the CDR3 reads CASSDSGRAPEGNTIYF. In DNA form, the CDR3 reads TGTGCCAGCAGTGACTCGGGGCGGGCGCCAGAGGGAAACACCATATATTTT.

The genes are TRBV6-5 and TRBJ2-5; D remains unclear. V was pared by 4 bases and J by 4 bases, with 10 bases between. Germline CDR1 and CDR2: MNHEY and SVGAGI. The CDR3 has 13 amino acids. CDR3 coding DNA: TGTGCCAGCAGTTCACGAACGACAGAGACCCAGTACTTC. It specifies CASSSRTTETQYF.

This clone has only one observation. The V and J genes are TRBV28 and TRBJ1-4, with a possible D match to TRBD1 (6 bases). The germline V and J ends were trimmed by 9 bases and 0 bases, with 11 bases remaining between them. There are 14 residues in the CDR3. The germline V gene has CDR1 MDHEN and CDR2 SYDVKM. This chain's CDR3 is CASSNRATNEKLFF. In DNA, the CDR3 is TGTGCCAGTTCGAACAGGGCAACTAATGAAAAACTGTTTTTT.

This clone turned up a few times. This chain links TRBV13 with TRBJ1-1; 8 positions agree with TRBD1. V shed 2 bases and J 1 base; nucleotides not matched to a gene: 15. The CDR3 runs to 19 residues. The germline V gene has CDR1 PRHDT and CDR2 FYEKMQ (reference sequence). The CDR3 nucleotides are TGTGCCAGCAGCTTAAGGAGGACCGGGACAGGACTGGGGAACACTGAAGCTTTCTTT. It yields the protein CASSLRRTGTGLGNTEAFF.

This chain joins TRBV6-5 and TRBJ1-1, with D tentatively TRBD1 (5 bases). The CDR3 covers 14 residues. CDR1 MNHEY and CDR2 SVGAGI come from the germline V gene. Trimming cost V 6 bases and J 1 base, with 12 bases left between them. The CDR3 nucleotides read TGTGCCAGCAGCCCCTCGAGGGGGAACACTGAAGCTTTCTTT. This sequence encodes CASSPSRGNTEAFF.